This T cell receptor beta chain was captured by sequencing in a study of human T cells and chemical hapten exposure. Background on the study: From small differences in pooled library volume came most of the variation in per-sample TCR yields. Regarding the study as a whole: No change in TCRs above 1 in 1000 frequency was produced by DPC sensitization.

During construction of the library, unique molecular identifiers were attached to individual cDNA molecules for quantitative, reproducible TCR counting. As handled by the study authors: 96,000 or so TCRs per sample was the median, with a range of 23,224 to 690,600. TCRdb re-called the RACE reads through MiXCR, storing one row per CDR3 protein. What appears here as the V and J calls and clone size reflects TCRdb's work, not the paper's. Counted here are approximately 90,000 distinct CDR3 sequences, over 8% occurring once; the ten biggest clones make up 2.9%. This clonotype was found many times. Its cognate antigen is unknown. The CDR3 has 15 amino acids. After removal of 6 bases from V and 7 bases from J, the junction contained 7 bases not matched to a gene. Germline CDR1 SEHNR, CDR2 FQNEAQ (reference sequence). Time point here: healthy volunteer bleed at 2 weeks. Blood, whole and unfractionated, served as the source for total RNA extraction.

Specimen: whole blood. The V gene is TRBV7-9, the J gene TRBJ2-1; 12 nucleotides align to TRBD2. This receptor was identified in a female donor in good health. Some clones in this sample may be carry-over from other donors' samples. CDR3 sequence (DNA): TGTGCCAGCAGGACGACTAGCGGGAGTGGGAATGAGCAGTTCTTC. It encodes CASRTTSGSGNEQFF.